These 28 T cell receptor beta chains were all obtained from the same sample, sequenced in a study of shared clonotypes between healthy human individuals. TCRdb keeps only in-frame clones here, not all; method: immunoSEQ multiplex PCR. The sample has about 1.9 million clones, over 85% seen once; the top ten hold around 1.8%. Naive CD8 isolation took CD45RO-negative cells positively selected for CCR7 and excluded terminally differentiated effector memory CD45RA+ cells. Sequencing was performed on naive CD8+ T cells from PBMCs. The receptors here all came from a man younger than 35 in good health. Some clones in this sample may be carry-over from other donors' samples.

The chain employs TRBV7-3 and TRBJ2-1; TRBD2 aligns across 13 bases. The germline CDR1 and CDR2 sequences are SGHTA and FQGTGA. This CDR3 has 16 amino acids. After removal of 5 bases from V and 8 bases from J, the junction contained 9 bases not matched to a gene. The CDR3, as DNA: TGTGCCAGCAGCACCACTACTAGCGGGAGGGCCGATGAGCAGTTCTTC. Translating gives CASSTTTSGRADEQFF.

This rearrangement joins TRBV2 to TRBJ1-5, with D perhaps matching TRBD1 (5 bases). This CDR3 contains 14 residues. V was shortened by 5 bases and J by 3 bases, with 11 bases between the two germline ends. CDR1 is SNHLY and CDR2 is FYNNEI in the germline V gene. The CDR3 spells CASSIGGTNQPQHF. The CDR3, as DNA: TGTGCCAGCAGTATCGGGGGAACCAATCAGCCCCAGCATTTT.

The V gene is TRBV5-4, the J gene TRBJ2-5, with D unresolved. CDR1 and CDR2 (germline): SGHNT, YYREEE (reference sequence). This CDR3 contains 14 residues. The germline V and J ends were trimmed by 3 bases and 1 base, with 10 bases remaining between them. The CDR3 is CASSSPSGQETQYF. CDR3 bases: TGTGCCAGCAGCTCCCCCTCCGGCCAAGAGACCCAGTACTTC.

The chain couples TRBV27 to TRBJ2-2; no definite D call. This CDR3 has 12 amino acids. Germline V gene sequence: CDR1 MNHEY, CDR2 SMNVEV (reference sequence). The V end was cut by 10 bases, the J end by 6 bases, with 12 bases between. The DNA of the CDR3 is TGTGCCACCGGCCAAGCCCCCGGGGAGCTGTTTTTT. Protein product: CATGQAPGELFF.

V gene TRBV13 combines with J gene TRBJ2-1; D is unclear. The V and J ends lost 5 bases and 1 base respectively, with 12 bases between them. The germline V gene encodes CDR1 PRHDT and CDR2 FYEKMQ (reference sequence). The CDR3 runs to 15 residues. Here the CDR3 reads CASSPDGGSYNEQFF. The CDR3 nucleotides are TGTGCCAGCAGCCCCGACGGTGGGTCCTACAATGAGCAGTTCTTC. The variable domain in full, completed from reference TRBV13 and TRBJ2-1, reads AAGVIQSPRHLIKEKRETATLKCYPIPRHDTVYWYQQGPGQDPQFLISFYEKMQSDKGSIPDRFSAQQFSDYHSELNMSSLELGDSALYFCASSPDGGSYNEQFFGPGTRLTVL.

This chain joins TRBV27 and TRBJ2-7; possible D gene TRBD2, 6 bases. CDR3 length: 16 amino acids. The V end lost 5 bases, the J end lost 3 bases, and 20 bases lay between the germline ends. Germline CDR1 is MNHEY and CDR2 is SMNVEV (reference sequence). This CDR3 reads CASSPPGTSLLYEQYF. CDR3 bases: TGTGCCAGCAGTCCCCCAGGGACTTCTTTGCTCTACGAGCAGTACTTC.

The V call is TRBV19, the J call TRBJ2-1; D possibly uses TRBD1 or TRBD2 (6 bases each). The CDR3 is 15 residues long. The V end was cut by 3 bases, the J end by 0 bases, with 9 bases between. Germline CDR1 and CDR2: LNHDA and SQIVND (reference sequence). The CDR3 nucleotides are TGTGCCAGTAGTATGGGGGGCCACTCCTACAATGAGCAGTTCTTC. The encoded protein is CASSMGGHSYNEQFF.

The J gene is TRBJ2-7, the V gene TRBV10-2; perhaps TRBD2 as D (5 bases). This CDR3 comprises 14 residues. V was clipped by 0 bases and J by 8 bases, with 14 bases between them. Per germline, CDR1 WSHSY and CDR2 SAAADI. This CDR3 reads CASSESGGTTKQYF. Here the CDR3 DNA reads TGCGCCAGCAGTGAGTCTGGAGGAACTACGAAGCAGTACTTC.

V is TRBV7-9 and J is TRBJ2-7, with D possibly matching TRBD2 (5 bases). This CDR3 region has 14 residues. Trimming left V 1 base short and J 6 bases short, with 13 bases between. Germline V CDR1 and CDR2: SEHNR, FQNEAQ (reference sequence). The DNA for the CDR3 is TGTGCCAGCAGCTTAGAGGGAGAGGGAGCCGAGCAGTACTTC. It is translated as CASSLEGEGAEQYF.

The V gene is TRBV19, the J gene TRBJ2-5; no firm D call. This CDR3 is 14 amino acids long. V was shortened by 5 bases and J by 3 bases, with 13 bases between the two germline ends. Germline values: CDR1 LNHDA, CDR2 SQIVND (reference sequence). This CDR3 is CASSPRDSEETQYF. CDR3 DNA: TGTGCCAGTAGTCCAAGAGACTCCGAAGAGACCCAGTACTTC.

This clone is a singleton in its sample. This chain links TRBV7-9 with TRBJ2-1; possible D gene TRBD2, 5 bases. The CDR3 length is 13 residues. Trimming stripped 3 bases from V and 9 bases from J, with 12 bases between. Germline CDR1 SEHNR, CDR2 FQNEAQ (reference sequence). The CDR3 bases are TGTGCCAGCAGCTTTAGCGACTGGGGTGAGCAGTTCTTC. Translated: CASSFSDWGEQFF.

As to this clone: The junction does not match germline at one end; this may be a read error. This rearrangement joins TRBV19 to TRBJ1-1; D unclear. The CDR3 covers 13 residues. The germline V gene has CDR1 LNHDA and CDR2 SQIVND (reference sequence). The CDR3 DNA reads TGTGCCAGTAGTGGATCCTTGAAGACTGAAGCTTTCTTT. This encodes CASSGSLKTEAFF.

V usage is TRBV28 and J usage is TRBJ2-7; D gene ambiguous. V was cut by 4 bases and J by 0 bases, with 13 bases left in between. The CDR3 contains 15 residues. CDR1 is MDHEN and CDR2 is SYDVKM in the germline V gene. In DNA form, the CDR3 reads TGTGCCAGCAGTTCCCATGTGGCTAGCTCCTACGAGCAGTACTTC. It codes for CASSSHVASSYEQYF.

This chain uses TRBV10-3 with TRBJ2-1, with TRBD2 identical over 10 bases. With V trimmed by 0 bases and J by 4 bases, 12 bases remained unmatched. Germline loops: CDR1 ENHRY, CDR2 SYGVKD. CDR3 length equals 19 residues. CDR3 nucleotide sequence: TGTGCCATCAGTGAGTCGGGAGGCCAAACTAGCGGGGTTTACAATGAGCAGTTCTTC. It yields the protein CAISESGGQTSGVYNEQFF.

V and J are TRBV27 and TRBJ2-1, with 12 bases that match TRBD2. Germline values: CDR1 MNHEY, CDR2 SMNVEV (reference sequence). The CDR3 sequence is 17 residues long. Trimming at V came to 4 bases and at J to 2 bases, leaving 6 bases not matched to a gene. The CDR3 is CASSSHRTSGTYNEQFF. The CDR3 coding sequence is TGTGCCAGCAGTTCCCATCGGACTAGCGGGACCTACAATGAGCAGTTCTTC.

The V call is TRBV2, the J call TRBJ2-3, with D hard to call. CDR3 size: 13 residues. The germline V and J ends were trimmed by 4 bases and 4 bases, with 9 bases remaining between them. Germline V gives CDR1 SNHLY, CDR2 FYNNEI. CDR3 residues: CASSALGSDTQYF. In nucleotides, the CDR3 is TGTGCCAGCAGTGCACTCGGGTCAGATACGCAGTATTTT.

The chain recombines TRBV11-3 with TRBJ2-3; D gene unclear. The CDR3 has 12 residues. The V gene's germline CDR1 is SGHNT and CDR2 YENEEA. Trimming pared 0 bases from V and 6 bases from J, leaving 4 bases between. CDR3 DNA sequence: TGTGCCAGCAGCTTAGATTGGGATACGCAGTATTTT. It specifies CASSLDWDTQYF. The variable domain in full, completed from reference TRBV11-3 and TRBJ2-3, reads EAGVVQSPRYKIIEKKQPVAFWCNPISGHNTLYWYLQNLGQGPELLIRYENEEAVDDSQLPKDRFSAERLKGVDSTLKIQPAELGDSAVYLCASSLDWDTQYFGPGTRLTVL.

This clone showed up just a few times. At the DNA level, this CDR3 is encoded by other sequences in the same sample as well. This rearrangement joins TRBV27 to TRBJ1-2; D is undetermined. The CDR3 runs 13 residues. V was trimmed by 5 bases and J by 3 bases, leaving 10 bases between them. In germline, CDR1 is MNHEY, CDR2 SMNVEV (reference sequence). The CDR3 reads CASSPSGYYGYTF. The CDR3 DNA reads TGTGCCAGCAGTCCTTCAGGCTACTATGGCTACACCTTC.

The chain carries TRBV6-5 and TRBJ1-1; 7 bases fit TRBD1. The CDR3 consists of 15 residues. V was clipped by 0 bases and J by 5 bases; unmatched bases: 6. CDR1 MNHEY and CDR2 SVGAGI come from the germline V gene. The CDR3, as DNA: TGTGCCAGCAGTTACTCAGACAGGGCGGGAACTGAAGCTTTCTTT. Its protein is CASSYSDRAGTEAFF.

The chain couples TRBV25-1 to TRBJ2-7; a possible D gene is TRBD1 (6 bases). V was shortened by 4 bases and J by 5 bases, with 12 bases between the two germline ends. In germline, CDR1 is MGHDK, CDR2 SYGVNS. The CDR3 totals 13 residues. The chain's CDR3 is CASSVATGDEQYF. As DNA, the CDR3 is TGTGCCAGCAGTGTAGCGACAGGTGACGAGCAGTACTTC.

This clone occurred a few times. V and J are TRBV5-1 and TRBJ2-1; the D is unclear. Looked up from germline, CDR1 is SGHRS and CDR2 is YFSETQ. The CDR3 is made up of 11 amino acids. Trimming removed 6 bases at V and 8 bases at J, with 9 bases between. CDR3 coding DNA: TGCGCCAGCACCACACCCCATGAGCAGTTCTTC. Protein sequence: CASTTPHEQFF.

The chain employs TRBV4-3 and TRBJ2-7, with D possibly TRBD2 on 5 matching bases. The germline CDR1 and CDR2 sequences are LGHNA and YSLEER. Trimming left V 0 bases short and J 4 bases short, with 13 bases between. This CDR3 contains 15 residues. The CDR3 nucleotides read TGCGCCAGCAGCCAAGATGGGGAGTTGGGATACGAGCAGTACTTC. Its protein is CASSQDGELGYEQYF.

The table lists this clone with a count of one. This chain uses TRBV14 with TRBJ1-3; maybe TRBD1 (6 bases). V was pared by 0 bases and J by 3 bases, with 12 bases between. CDR3 length: 16 amino acids. The V gene's germline CDR1 is SGHDN and CDR2 FVKESK. For the CDR3, the DNA is TGTGCCAGCAGCCAAGATTACAGGGCTTTTGGAAACACCATATATTTT. This encodes CASSQDYRAFGNTIYF.

This chain connects TRBV18 to TRBJ2-1; D is possibly TRBD2 (6 bases). CDR1 and CDR2 from the germline V gene are KGHSH and LQKENI. Trimming left V 2 bases short and J 0 bases short, with 14 bases between. The CDR3 has 17 amino acids. The CDR3 here is CASSPGSTGSSYNEQFF. In nucleotides, the CDR3 is TGTGCCAGCTCACCAGGTTCGACCGGGAGCTCCTACAATGAGCAGTTCTTC. Full variable domain (outside the CDR3, taken from reference TRBV18 and TRBJ2-1): NAGVMQNPRHLVRRRGQEARLRCSPMKGHSHVYWYRQLPEEGLKFMVYLQKENIIDESGMPKERFSAEFPKEGPSILRIQQVVRGDSAAYFCASSPGSTGSSYNEQFFGPGTRLTVL.

The chain recombines TRBV7-9 with TRBJ1-5; 9 bases align to TRBD1. The CDR3 runs 14 residues. Germline CDR1 and CDR2: SEHNR and FQNEAQ (reference sequence). Unmatched junction bases numbered 4, after V lost 4 bases and J lost 6 bases. The CDR3 nucleotides are TGTGCCAGCAGCTGGGGGACAGGGCTTCAGCCCCAGCATTTT. It encodes CASSWGTGLQPQHF.

The chain links TRBV19 to TRBJ2-2, with D unclear. Germline CDR1 is LNHDA and CDR2 is SQIVND (reference sequence). The CDR3 sequence is 16 residues long. Between the trimmed V and J ends, which lost 5 bases and 4 bases, there was a span of 17 bases. As DNA, the CDR3 is TGTGCCAGTAGTCCCGTCACCCGACGGCGCACCGGGGAGCTGTTTTTT. This sequence encodes CASSPVTRRRTGELFF. Drawing the rest from reference TRBV19 and TRBJ2-2, the complete variable domain is DGGITQSPKYLFRKEGQNVTLSCEQNLNHDAMYWYRQDPGQGLRLIYYSQIVNDFQKGDIAEGYSVSREKKESFPLTVTSAQKNPTAFYLCASSPVTRRRTGELFFGEGSRLTVL.

This clone was detected only a few times. Other DNA sequences in this specimen translate into the identical CDR3. The chain uses TRBV27 and TRBJ2-1; 14 nucleotides agree with TRBD2. V trimming: 2 bases; J trimming: 7 bases; junction bases outside the gene matches: 1. Germline V CDR1 and CDR2: MNHEY, SMNVEV (reference sequence). There are 15 residues in the CDR3. The DNA for the CDR3 is TGTGCCAGCAGTTTAAGACTAGCGGGAGGGAATGAGCAGTTCTTC. This encodes CASSLRLAGGNEQFF.

This chain links TRBV18 with TRBJ2-1, with TRBD2 matching over 9 bases. Trimming at V came to 3 bases and at J to 0 bases, leaving 0 bases not matched to a gene. This CDR3 contains 15 residues. Germline V CDR1 and CDR2: KGHSH, LQKENI. The CDR3 loop reads CASSPRGGSYNEQFF. As DNA, the CDR3 is TGTGCCAGCTCACCGCGGGGGGGCTCCTACAATGAGCAGTTCTTC.